The clone carrying this T cell receptor beta chain was seen many times. Its target is unknown. The sample originates from a study of T cells in Graves' hyperthyroidism and ophthalmopathy. General study points: For ophthalmopathy, model prediction preceded onset by a median around six months. Most thyroid-expanded clonotypes above 0.001 were also found in blood.

Uncontrolled infections, other autoimmune diseases, pregnancy or lactation led to exclusion of patients. The source of the PBMCs was 10 ml of fresh peripheral blood. With 4 bases removed from V and 2 bases from J, the gap between germline ends came to 16 bases. This CDR3 contains 16 residues. Germline V gene lookup returns CDR1 LNHDA and CDR2 SQIVND (reference sequence). Amplified TCR beta CDR3 regions came from RNA transcripts. A first-round RT-PCR of the TCR CDR3 used the HTBI primer set. One entry per CDR3 protein, called by TCRdb with MiXCR from the multiplex PCR reads. The sample has 30,000 to 35,000 distinct CDR3 sequences; around 52% are singletons.

J is TRBJ2-3 and V is TRBV19; a possible D gene is TRBD1 (6 bases). The sequence was collected from a woman aged 40 to 50 with Graves' ophthalmopathy. The sample consisted of blood. The CDR3 bases are TGTGCCAGTAGTAATGACGGACAGAACCCCACAGATACGCAGTATTTT. Translating it yields CASSNDGQNPTDTQYF. The full variable domain, its missing parts supplied by reference TRBV19 and TRBJ2-3, is DGGITQSPKYLFRKEGQNVTLSCEQNLNHDAMYWYRQDPGQGLRLIYYSQIVNDFQKGDIAEGYSVSREKKESFPLTVTSAQKNPTAFYLCASSNDGQNPTDTQYFGPGTRLTVL.